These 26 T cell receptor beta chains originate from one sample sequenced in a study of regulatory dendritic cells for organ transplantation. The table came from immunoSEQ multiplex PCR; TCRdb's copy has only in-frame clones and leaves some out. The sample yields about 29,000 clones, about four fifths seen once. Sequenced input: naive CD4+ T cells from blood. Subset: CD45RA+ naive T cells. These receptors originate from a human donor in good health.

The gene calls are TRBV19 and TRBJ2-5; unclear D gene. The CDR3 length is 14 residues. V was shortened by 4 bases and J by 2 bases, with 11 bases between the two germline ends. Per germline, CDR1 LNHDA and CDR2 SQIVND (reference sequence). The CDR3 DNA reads TGTGCCAGTAGTACGTCAGGCTTTCAAGAGACCCAGTACTTC. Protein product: CASSTSGFQETQYF.

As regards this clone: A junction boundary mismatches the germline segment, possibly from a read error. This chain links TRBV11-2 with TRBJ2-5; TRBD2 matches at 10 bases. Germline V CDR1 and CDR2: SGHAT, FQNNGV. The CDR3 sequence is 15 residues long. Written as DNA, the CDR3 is TGTGCCAGCAGCTTAGACGGGCTAGCGGGGGCCGCACTAAACTTC. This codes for CASSLDGLAGAALNF.

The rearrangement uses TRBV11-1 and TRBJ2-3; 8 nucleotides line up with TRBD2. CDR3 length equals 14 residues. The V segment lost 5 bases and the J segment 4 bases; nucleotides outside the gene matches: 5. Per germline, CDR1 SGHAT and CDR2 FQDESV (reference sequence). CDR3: CASSTTRGADTQYF. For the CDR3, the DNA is TGTGCCAGCAGCACAACGCGGGGGGCAGATACGCAGTATTTT.

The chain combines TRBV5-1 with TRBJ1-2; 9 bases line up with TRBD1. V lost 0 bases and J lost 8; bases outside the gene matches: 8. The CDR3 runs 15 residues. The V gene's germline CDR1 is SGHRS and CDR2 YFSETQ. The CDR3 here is CASSLGAGQGYGYTF. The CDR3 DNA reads TGCGCCAGCAGCTTGGGGGCTGGACAGGGGTACGGCTACACCTTC.

CDR3 coding DNA: TGTGCCAGCAGCCCACGACTAGCGGGGGGGATGGAGACCCAGTACTTC. Amino acids: CASSPRLAGGMETQYF. V and J are TRBV9 and TRBJ2-5; 14 bases fit TRBD2. J was trimmed by 5 bases and V by 4 bases; bases with no gene match: 7. This CDR3 has 16 amino acids. Germline CDR1 is SGDLS and CDR2 is YYNGEE.

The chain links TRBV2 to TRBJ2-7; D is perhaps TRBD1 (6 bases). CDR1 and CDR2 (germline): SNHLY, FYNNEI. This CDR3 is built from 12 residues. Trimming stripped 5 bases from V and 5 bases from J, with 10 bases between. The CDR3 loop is CASSYTGNEQYF. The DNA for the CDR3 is TGTGCCAGCAGTTACACAGGGAACGAGCAGTACTTC.

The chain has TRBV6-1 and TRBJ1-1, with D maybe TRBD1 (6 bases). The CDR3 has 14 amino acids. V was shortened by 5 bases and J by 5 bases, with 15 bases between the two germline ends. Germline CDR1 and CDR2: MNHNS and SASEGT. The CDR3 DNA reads TGTGCCAGCAGTCAGACGGGGGGACAAACTGAAGCTTTCTTT. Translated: CASSQTGGQTEAFF.

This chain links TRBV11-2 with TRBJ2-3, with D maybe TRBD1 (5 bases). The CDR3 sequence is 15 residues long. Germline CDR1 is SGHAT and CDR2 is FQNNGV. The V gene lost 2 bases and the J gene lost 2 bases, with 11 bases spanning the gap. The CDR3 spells CASSLFGQTTDTQYF. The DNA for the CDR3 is TGTGCCAGCAGCTTATTTGGACAAACCACAGATACGCAGTATTTT.

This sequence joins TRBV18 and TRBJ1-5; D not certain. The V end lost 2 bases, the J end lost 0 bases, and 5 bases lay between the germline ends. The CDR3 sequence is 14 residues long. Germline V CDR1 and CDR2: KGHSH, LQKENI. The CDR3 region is CASSPVSSNQPQHF. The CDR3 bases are TGTGCCAGCTCACCAGTGAGTAGCAATCAGCCCCAGCATTTT. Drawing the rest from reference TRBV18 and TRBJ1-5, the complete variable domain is NAGVMQNPRHLVRRRGQEARLRCSPMKGHSHVYWYRQLPEEGLKFMVYLQKENIIDESGMPKERFSAEFPKEGPSILRIQQVVRGDSAAYFCASSPVSSNQPQHFGDGTRLSIL.

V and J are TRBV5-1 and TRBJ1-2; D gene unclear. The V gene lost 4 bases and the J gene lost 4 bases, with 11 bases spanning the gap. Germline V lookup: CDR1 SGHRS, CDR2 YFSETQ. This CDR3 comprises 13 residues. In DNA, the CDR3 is TGCGCCAGCAGCCCTAGGATTCCCTATGGCTACACCTTC. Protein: CASSPRIPYGYTF.

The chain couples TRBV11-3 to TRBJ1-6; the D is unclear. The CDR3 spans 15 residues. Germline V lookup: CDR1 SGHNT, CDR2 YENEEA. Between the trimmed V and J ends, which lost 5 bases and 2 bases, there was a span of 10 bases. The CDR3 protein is CASSLHSPYNSPLHF. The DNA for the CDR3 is TGTGCCAGCAGCCTCCATAGCCCCTATAATTCACCCCTCCACTTT.

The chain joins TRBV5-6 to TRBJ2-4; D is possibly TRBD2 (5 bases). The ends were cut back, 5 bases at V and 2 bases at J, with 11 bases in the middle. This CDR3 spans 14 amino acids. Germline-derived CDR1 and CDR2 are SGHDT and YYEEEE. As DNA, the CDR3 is TGTGCCAGCAGACTGCGGGCCACCAAAAACATTCAGTACTTC. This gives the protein CASRLRATKNIQYF.

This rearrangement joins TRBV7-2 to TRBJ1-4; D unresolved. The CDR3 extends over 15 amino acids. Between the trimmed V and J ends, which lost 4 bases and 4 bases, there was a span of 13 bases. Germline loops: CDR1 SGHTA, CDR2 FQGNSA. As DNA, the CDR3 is TGTGCCAGCAGCTCCGTCGGGGTTAATAATGAAAAACTGTTTTTT. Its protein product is CASSSVGVNNEKLFF.

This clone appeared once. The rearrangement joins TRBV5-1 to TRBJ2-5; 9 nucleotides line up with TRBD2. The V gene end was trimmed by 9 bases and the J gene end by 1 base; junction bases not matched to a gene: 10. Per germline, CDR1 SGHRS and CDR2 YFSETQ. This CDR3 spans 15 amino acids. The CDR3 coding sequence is TGCGCCAACTTATCTAGCGGGGCGATCCAAGAGACCCAGTACTTC. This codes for CANLSSGAIQETQYF.

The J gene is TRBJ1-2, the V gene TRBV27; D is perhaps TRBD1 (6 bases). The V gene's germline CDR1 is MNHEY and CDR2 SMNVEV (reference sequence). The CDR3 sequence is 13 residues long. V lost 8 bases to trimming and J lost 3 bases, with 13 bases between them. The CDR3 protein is CASAAGADYGYTF. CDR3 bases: TGTGCCAGCGCGGCGGGGGCGGACTATGGCTACACCTTC.

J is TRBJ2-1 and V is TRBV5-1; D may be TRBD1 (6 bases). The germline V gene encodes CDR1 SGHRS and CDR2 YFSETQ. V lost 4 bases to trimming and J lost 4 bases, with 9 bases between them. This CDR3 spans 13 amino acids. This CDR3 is CASSPGQYNEQFF. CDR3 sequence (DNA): TGCGCCAGCAGCCCTGGACAGTACAATGAGCAGTTCTTC.

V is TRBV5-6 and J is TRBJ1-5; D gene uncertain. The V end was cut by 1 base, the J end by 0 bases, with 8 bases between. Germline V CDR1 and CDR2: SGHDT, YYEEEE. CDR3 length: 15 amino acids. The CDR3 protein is CASSLYTASNQPQHF. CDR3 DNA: TGTGCCAGCAGCTTGTACACCGCTAGCAATCAGCCCCAGCATTTT. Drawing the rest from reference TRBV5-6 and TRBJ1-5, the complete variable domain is DAGVTQSPTHLIKTRGQQVTLRCSPKSGHDTVSWYQQALGQGPQFIFQYYEEEERQRGNFPDRFSGHQFPNYSSELNVNALLLGDSALYLCASSLYTASNQPQHFGDGTRLSIL.

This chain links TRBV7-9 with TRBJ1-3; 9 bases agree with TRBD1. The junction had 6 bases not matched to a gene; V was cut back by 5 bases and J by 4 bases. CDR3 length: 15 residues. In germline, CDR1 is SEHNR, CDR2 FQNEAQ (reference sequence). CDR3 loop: CASSETGGSGNTIYF. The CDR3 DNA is TGTGCCAGCAGCGAAACAGGGGGCTCCGGAAACACCATATATTTT.

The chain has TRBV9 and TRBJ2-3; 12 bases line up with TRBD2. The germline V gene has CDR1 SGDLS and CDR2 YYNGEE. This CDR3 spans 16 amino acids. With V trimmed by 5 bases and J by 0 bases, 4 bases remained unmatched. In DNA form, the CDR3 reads TGTGCCAGCAGTCTAGCGGGGGGGATTAGCACAGATACGCAGTATTTT. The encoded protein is CASSLAGGISTDTQYF.

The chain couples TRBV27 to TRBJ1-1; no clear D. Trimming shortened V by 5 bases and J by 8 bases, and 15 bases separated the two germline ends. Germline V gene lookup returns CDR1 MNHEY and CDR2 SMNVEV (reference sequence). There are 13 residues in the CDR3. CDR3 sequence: CASSLGRTAEAFF. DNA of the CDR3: TGTGCCAGCAGTCTGGGGAGGACGGCCGAAGCTTTCTTT.

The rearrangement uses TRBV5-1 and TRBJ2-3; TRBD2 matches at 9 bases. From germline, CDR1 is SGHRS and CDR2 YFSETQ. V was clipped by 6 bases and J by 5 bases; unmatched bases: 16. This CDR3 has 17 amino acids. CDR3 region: CASNREGAGGPVDTQYF. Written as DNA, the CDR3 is TGCGCCAGCAACCGGGAAGGGGCGGGGGGGCCAGTAGATACGCAGTATTTT.

The CDR3: CASSDRQGYTEAFF. The CDR3 DNA follows: TGTGCCAGCAGTGACCGACAGGGATACACTGAAGCTTTCTTT. The rearrangement uses TRBV2 and TRBJ1-1, with TRBD1 matching 7 bases. This CDR3 region has 14 residues. The germline V gene encodes CDR1 SNHLY and CDR2 FYNNEI. With 3 bases clipped from V and 3 bases from J, the junction kept 4 bases outside the gene matches.

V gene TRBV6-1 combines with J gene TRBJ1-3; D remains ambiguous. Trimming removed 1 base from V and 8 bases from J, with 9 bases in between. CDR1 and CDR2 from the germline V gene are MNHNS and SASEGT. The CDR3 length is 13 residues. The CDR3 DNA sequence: TGTGCCAGCAGTGAAGTTCTCAGTTACACCATATATTTT. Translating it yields CASSEVLSYTIYF.

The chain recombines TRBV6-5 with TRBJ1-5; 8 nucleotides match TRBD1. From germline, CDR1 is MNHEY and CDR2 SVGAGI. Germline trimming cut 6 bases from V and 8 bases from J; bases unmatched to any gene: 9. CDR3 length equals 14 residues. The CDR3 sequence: CASRTPGGGEPQHF. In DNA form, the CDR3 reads TGTGCCAGCAGAACTCCAGGGGGCGGTGAGCCCCAGCATTTT.

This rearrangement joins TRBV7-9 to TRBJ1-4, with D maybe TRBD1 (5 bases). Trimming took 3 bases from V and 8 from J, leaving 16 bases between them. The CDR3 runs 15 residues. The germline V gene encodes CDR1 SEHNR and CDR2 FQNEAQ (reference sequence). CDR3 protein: CASSFVRGQGEKLFF. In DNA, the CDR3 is TGTGCCAGCAGCTTTGTAAGGGGCCAAGGGGAAAAACTGTTTTTT.

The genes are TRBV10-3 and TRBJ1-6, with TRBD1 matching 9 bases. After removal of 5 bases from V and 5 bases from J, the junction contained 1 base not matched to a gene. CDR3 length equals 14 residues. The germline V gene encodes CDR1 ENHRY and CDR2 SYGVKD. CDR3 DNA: TGTGCCATCAGTAGGGACAGGGATAATTCACCCCTCCACTTT. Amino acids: CAISRDRDNSPLHF.